The next 15 T cell receptor beta chains were all read from a single sample in a study of beta chain features in type 1 diabetes. Whole-study findings and limits: TCRB CDR3s were moderately but significantly shorter in Type 1 diabetes patients in all four CD4+ subsets.

Isolated RNA was reverse transcribed in full, so expressed TCRB transcripts were sequenced. Profiling relied on immunoSEQ multiplex PCR, and the TCRdb table lists in-frame clones only, not all of them. Seen here are tens of thousands of clones, 68% observed once, and the top ten hold roughly 1.2%. The antigens for these receptors are not known. Sequences were obtained from stem cell memory CD4+ T cells from blood. The receptors were sampled from a woman aged 40 to 55 with type 1 diabetes.

The genes are TRBV7-9 and TRBJ2-2; D might be TRBD1 (7 bases). V was trimmed by 8 bases and J by 1 base, leaving 17 bases between them. The germline gives CDR1 SEHNR, CDR2 FQNEAQ (reference sequence). This CDR3 is 16 amino acids long. CDR3 bases: TGTGCCAGCGTCCAGGGGGGCAGGAGGAACACCGGGGAGCTGTTTTTT. Translated, it gives CASVQGGRRNTGELFF.

The J gene is TRBJ1-1, the V gene TRBV29-1; D call uncertain. The CDR3 has 13 amino acids. CDR1 is SQVTM and CDR2 is ANQGSEA in the germline V gene. V lost 6 bases, J lost 1 base, and 12 bases lay in between. The DNA for the CDR3 is TGCAGCGTCCCCAACGAGGGGAACACTGAAGCTTTCTTT. It translates to CSVPNEGNTEAFF.

A few counts support this clone. The rearrangement joins TRBV6-6 to TRBJ1-2; the D gene is possibly TRBD1 (5 bases). This CDR3 spans 14 amino acids. Deletions cut 4 bases from V and 4 bases from J, with 13 bases between. Germline V gene sequence: CDR1 MNHNY, CDR2 SVGAGI (reference sequence). The chain's CDR3 is CASSSLLGGYGYTF. CDR3 sequence (DNA): TGTGCCAGCAGTTCACTTTTGGGGGGCTATGGCTACACCTTC.

The chain joins TRBV7-9 to TRBJ1-6; D remains unclear. The ends were cut back, 0 bases at V and 5 bases at J, with 8 bases in the middle. Germline CDR1 is SEHNR and CDR2 is FQNEAQ (reference sequence). The CDR3 totals 15 residues. The CDR3 bases are TGTGCCAGCAGCTTAGCGGGCTCAGATAATTCACCCCTCCACTTT. The encoded protein is CASSLAGSDNSPLHF.

The V call is TRBV5-1, the J call TRBJ2-3; 9 bases match TRBD2. The V segment lost 4 bases and the J segment 4 bases; nucleotides outside the gene matches: 10. CDR1 and CDR2 (germline): SGHRS, YFSETQ. The CDR3 spans 16 residues. The CDR3 coding sequence is TGCGCCAGCAGCCCGTCCCCGGGACTAGCAGCAGATACGCAGTATTTT. It encodes CASSPSPGLAADTQYF.

The rearrangement links TRBV5-6 to TRBJ1-2; tentatively, D is TRBD1 (5 bases). Germline V lookup: CDR1 SGHDT, CDR2 YYEEEE. V dropped 0 bases and J dropped 4 bases, with 7 bases sitting between them. The CDR3 runs to 13 residues. CDR3 amino acids: CASSLGQSYGYTF. The CDR3 DNA sequence: TGTGCCAGCAGCTTGGGACAGAGCTATGGCTACACCTTC.

V is TRBV10-3 and J is TRBJ2-2; 7 positions agree with TRBD1. The J segment lost 5 bases and the V segment lost 6 bases, leaving 12 bases of the junction unmatched. The CDR3 length is 16 residues. Germline CDR1 and CDR2: ENHRY and SYGVKD. CDR3: CAIRGDSPLRTGELFF. DNA of the CDR3: TGTGCCATCAGGGGGGACAGCCCCCTACGGACCGGGGAGCTGTTTTTT.

This clone has a handful of counts. The chain recombines TRBV5-4 with TRBJ1-1; 7 positions match TRBD1. V gave up 2 bases and J gave up 7 bases; unmatched junction bases: 8. CDR3 length: 14 residues. The germline V gene has CDR1 SGHNT and CDR2 YYREEE (reference sequence). The CDR3 loop is CASSFWTGGVEAFF. The CDR3 DNA sequence: TGTGCCAGCAGCTTTTGGACAGGAGGGGTTGAAGCTTTCTTT.

Comments on this clone: The junction differs from germline at one of its ends, possibly a read error. The chain uses TRBV11-2 and TRBJ1-1; D unresolved. The length of the CDR3 is 13 residues. Germline CDR1 reads SGHAT; CDR2 reads FQNNGV. In DNA form, the CDR3 reads TGTGCCAGCAGTTTAGGAGGGAACACTGAAGCTTTCTTT. This translates into CASSLGGNTEAFF.

This chain connects TRBV11-2 to TRBJ2-7; 7 positions match TRBD1. The ends lost 7 bases at V and 5 bases at J; junction bases unmatched: 5. Germline V gene data show CDR1 as SGHAT and CDR2 as FQNNGV. The CDR3 runs to 12 residues. Written as DNA, the CDR3 is TGTGCCAGCACCCTAGACAGGGACGAGCAGTACTTC. Its protein product is CASTLDRDEQYF.

The chain has TRBV6-6 and TRBJ1-1; no clear D. The germline gives CDR1 MNHNY, CDR2 SVGAGI (reference sequence). This CDR3 contains 15 residues. V was shortened by 1 base and J by 7 bases, with 16 bases between the two germline ends. The CDR3 loop reads CASSYFTSPEGEAFF. Here the CDR3 DNA reads TGTGCCAGCAGTTACTTCACGTCTCCAGAGGGTGAAGCTTTCTTT.

The chain couples TRBV28 to TRBJ1-5; the D gene is possibly TRBD1 (5 bases). This CDR3 region has 18 residues. V lost 1 base and J 2 bases, leaving 18 bases between the germline ends. Germline V lookup: CDR1 MDHEN, CDR2 SYDVKM. The CDR3 DNA reads TGTGCCAGCAGTTTATCGGGGGGGGGAGGGTTAGGCAATCAGCCCCAGCATTTT. It translates to CASSLSGGGGLGNQPQHF.

This chain uses TRBV2 with TRBJ2-3, with D perhaps matching TRBD1 (6 bases). CDR3 size: 15 residues. Germline assignment: CDR1 SNHLY and CDR2 FYNNEI. Trimming took off 5 bases at V and 6 bases at J, with 18 bases between the two ends. The chain's CDR3 is CASSPAGAGADTQYF. The CDR3 DNA sequence: TGTGCCAGCAGTCCTGCCGGGGCAGGGGCGGATACGCAGTATTTT.

This clone was seen only a few times. The chain employs TRBV5-1 and TRBJ1-2; possible D gene TRBD1, 5 bases. Germline V gene lookup returns CDR1 SGHRS and CDR2 YFSETQ. With 5 bases removed from V and 6 bases from J, the gap between germline ends came to 26 bases. The length of the CDR3 is 17 residues. As DNA, the CDR3 is TGCGCCAGCAGGAGCACCCCGACGGGGGGGTCGGAAGATGGCTACACCTTC. It codes for CASRSTPTGGSEDGYTF.

The J gene is TRBJ2-3, the V gene TRBV7-3; 7 bases align to TRBD1. V trimming: 3 bases; J trimming: 2 bases; junction bases outside the gene matches: 5. This CDR3 spans 15 amino acids. The germline V gene has CDR1 SGHTA and CDR2 FQGTGA. This CDR3 reads CASSFTGQYTDTQYF. The CDR3 bases are TGTGCCAGCAGCTTTACGGGACAGTACACAGATACGCAGTATTTT. The whole variable domain, remainder taken from reference TRBV7-3 and TRBJ2-3, is GAGVSQTPSNKVTEKGKYVELRCDPISGHTALYWYRQSLGQGPEFLIYFQGTGAADDSGLPNDRFFAVRPEGSVSTLKIQRTERGDSAVYLCASSFTGQYTDTQYFGPGTRLTVL.